This TCR beta chain is drawn from a study of beta chain features in type 1 diabetes (dated by TCRdb to the late 2010s). Turning to the overall study: No differences in mean age, gender distribution, total cell number or subset yield were found between patients and healthy donors. Regulatory and stem cell-like memory subsets were obtained from only 8 patients and about 8 healthy donors, while naive and central memory subsets were obtained from all 30 or so donors. In the study, TCRB repertoires of sorted circulating CD4+ T cell subsets from recently diagnosed type 1 diabetes patients were compared with those of matched healthy donors. A total of about 100,000,000 sorted cells were examined across all samples, and RNA yield correlated strongly with the number of cells per subset. Study-wide findings and limitations: Fewer insertions and more nucleotide deletions at VDJ recombination sites were observed in patients with type 1 diabetes, implying thymic rearrangement abnormalities. Because cDNA rather than genomic DNA was sequenced, highly expressing activated cells could have been over-represented, although no difference in activation and CD3 levels was found between groups. The naive, central memory and regulatory TCRB repertoires appeared to resemble one another more closely among patients than among healthy donors. Type 1 diabetes patients showed a moderate but significant shortening of TCRB CDR3 length in all four CD4+ subsets. PCR might favor shorter templates, but patient and control samples were amplified and corrected together, so any skew would affect both groups equally. HLA sub-analyses involved small numbers of individuals, so any influence of HLA type on TCRB rearrangement remained unresolved.

Sequences SGHDN (CDR1) and FVKESK (CDR2) are obtained from the germline V gene. Clipping removes 1 base from V and 16 bases from J, with 10 as the unmatched junction base count. Counted from cysteine to phenylalanine, this CDR3 has 13 amino acids. Only the CDR3 DNA stays, 39 bases, in frame from base 1. Each donor gave one peripheral blood draw, roughly 110 mL on average, collected into heparinised tubes. A BD FACSAria II was used to sort naive, central memory, regulatory and stem cell-like memory CD4+ T cells with a panel that included CD45RO, CCR7, CD25, CD127, CD95 and CD27. All sorted populations exceeded 98% purity. PBMCs were isolated right away by Lymphoprep density gradient centrifugation and were stained directly, without culture. So that batch effects would be minimized, each experiment stained and sorted samples in pairs, pairing one healthy donor with one patient. This clone appeared a few times. No cognate antigen has been identified for it. No qualities accompany the bases; no much larger clone lies one base away.

The High Capacity cDNA Reverse Transcription Kit was used to reverse transcribe all of the isolated RNA, meaning that expressed TCRB transcripts were what got sequenced. Deep immunoSEQ sequencing was performed on naive, central memory and regulatory T cell samples, with an average of around 3.5 million total reads per sample. Sorted cells were lysed in RLT buffer, and RNA was extracted using DNase-treated RNeasy Micro or Mini kits according to cell number. To prevent cross-contamination, each cell subset was processed individually, whereas patient and healthy donor samples were processed jointly. The immunoSEQ multiplex PCR was used to amplify TCRB sequences from cDNA, yielding 87-bp fragments that span the CDR3 region. Sequencing of the amplicons was performed on the Illumina HiSeq platform. Regarding the original processing steps: PCR bias was corrected computationally using synthetic template baselines, and reads within Hamming distance 2 were collapsed, with unmergeable singletons discarded. Reads were aligned to IMGT to assign V, D and J genes, CDR3 length, and insertions or deletions at six rearrangement sites. Within each subset, clonotype counts were normalized to the number of sorted cells before true diversity and Gini coefficients were calculated with the tcR R package. Repertoire sharing was quantified using the overlap coefficient calculated on TCRB nucleotide sequences. Out-of-frame TCRB sequences from naive cells were analyzed to stand in for the pre-selection repertoire. The source is immuneACCESS, and TCRdb retained only in-frame sequences with V and J called. Part of the clones is not carried over; for the studies checked, unresolved V genes explain less than half of this, and the remainder is unexplained. The V and J calls and clone size were taken over from that table, and D and trimming were inferred from the DNA. The sample yields under 400,000 clones; roughly a fifth were counted once. Of the sample, roughly 0.045% is held by the ten largest clones.

The source of this sequence is a woman between 18 and 30 years old in good health. Sequencing input: naive CD4+ T cells from blood. This specimen's cell subset or site label, per the study, means: true naive CD4+ T cells. This chain joins TRBV14 to TRBJ2-1, and 7 bases in between align with TRBD1. The CDR3 in this case is CASSQGTPRGYFF. The nucleotide sequence reads TGTGCCAGCAGCCAAGGTACTCCCAGGGGGTATTTCTTC.